This TCR beta chain emerged from a study of shared clonotypes between healthy human individuals. Study outcomes and limitations: Clonotypes that were shared across four donors made up approximately 5% of naive CD4 clonotypes.

CD45RO-negative CD8 cells positively selected for CCR7 made up the naive population, which excluded terminally differentiated effector memory CD45RA+ cells. About this clone itself: Its antigen is not known.

Germline V gene sequence: CDR1 LNHNV, CDR2 YYDKDF (reference sequence). The CDR3 spans 15 residues. Unmatched junction bases numbered 6, after V lost 4 bases and J lost 1 base. Repertoires were generated with immunoSEQ multiplex PCR, while TCRdb's copy carries only in-frame clones and drops some. Of roughly 2,000,000 clones detected, 93% appear once; the ten largest clones hold roughly 1.7%. The chain is built from TRBV15 and TRBJ2-5; 7 bases agree with TRBD2. This sequence was found in a man aged 18 to 30 in good health. Some clones in this sample may be carry-over from other donors' samples. Sequencing used naive CD8+ T cells from PBMCs. The DNA for the CDR3 is TGTGCCACCAGCAAGTACCTAGCGGTCCAAGAGACCCAGTACTTC. Translated, it gives CATSKYLAVQETQYF.